These 14 T cell receptor beta chains were all obtained from the same sample, sequenced in a study of T cell repertoires in cytomegalovirus infection. One entry per CDR3 protein results from TCRdb running MiXCR on the reads. The data show fewer than 700,000 distinct CDR3 sequences, roughly a quarter seen once. Source material: CD8+ T cells from PBMCs. The receptors shown here come from a human donor in good health (CMV status not recorded). Some clones in this sample may be carry-over from other donors' samples.

Many counts were recorded for this clonotype. This rearrangement joins TRBV7-2 to TRBJ1-4; no clear D. CDR3 length: 13 amino acids. V was pared by 5 bases and J by 7 bases, with 11 bases between. CDR1 SGHTA and CDR2 FQGNSA come from the germline V gene. The CDR3 region is CASSNMGIEKLFF. CDR3 in DNA: TGTGCCAGCAGCAACATGGGGATTGAAAAACTGTTTTTT.

The chain combines TRBV27 with TRBJ2-1; D tentatively reads TRBD1 or TRBD2 (5 bases each). V gave up 5 bases and J gave up 3 bases, with 20 bases separating them. The CDR3 length is 17 residues. The germline CDR1 and CDR2 sequences are MNHEY and SMNVEV (reference sequence). The CDR3 coding sequence is TGTGCCAGCAGTCAAGACTTCACCGGGACGGACTACAATGAGCAGTTCTTC. This sequence encodes CASSQDFTGTDYNEQFF.

This clonotype came up a few times. The V and J genes are TRBV28 and TRBJ2-7; 8 positions match TRBD1. CDR1 and CDR2 from the germline V gene are MDHEN and SYDVKM. V lost 3 bases to trimming and J lost 0 bases; unmatched junction nucleotides: 1. The CDR3 totals 14 residues. CDR3 coding DNA: TGTGCCAGCAGTTTGACAGGGGACTCCTACGAGCAGTACGTC. Its protein product is CASSLTGDSYEQYV.

In its sample, this clonotype was seen a few times. The rearrangement uses TRBV19 and TRBJ1-1, with a weak D call TRBD1 (6 bases). Trimming removed 3 bases from V and 5 bases from J, with 16 bases in between. CDR3 size: 15 residues. Germline V gives CDR1 LNHDA, CDR2 SQIVND (reference sequence). The CDR3 protein is CASSITSGGGTEAFF. The CDR3 DNA follows: TGTGCCAGTAGTATCACTTCCGGAGGGGGAACTGAAGCTTTCTTT.

This clonotype was counted at least ten times. The V call is TRBV12-3 or TRBV12-4, the J call TRBJ1-5; D gene ambiguous. V was clipped by 6 bases and J by 6 bases, with 15 bases between them. The CDR3 covers 14 residues. The CDR3 DNA follows: TGTGCCAGCAGGGATGGGAGGTTCGTTCAGCCCCAGCATTTT. This translates into CASRDGRFVQPQHF.

This clonotype showed up many times. This rearrangement joins TRBV6-2 or TRBV6-3 to TRBJ2-2; unclear D gene. Trimming pared 7 bases from V and 4 bases from J, leaving 4 bases between. Germline CDR1 MNHEY, CDR2 SVGEGT. The CDR3 totals 11 residues. The CDR3 nucleotides read TGTGCCAGCACGGGCACCGGGGAGCTGTTTTTT. Its protein is CASTGTGELFF.

Only a few counts were recorded for this clonotype. The chain recombines TRBV29-1 with TRBJ2-1; 9 nucleotides align to TRBD2. From germline, CDR1 is SQVTM and CDR2 ANQGSEA. This CDR3 has 16 amino acids. V was clipped by 2 bases and J by 7 bases; unmatched bases: 12. CDR3 bases: TGCAGCGTTGAACGCACTAGCCGGACTAGCGAGAATGAGCAGTTCTTC. It encodes CSVERTSRTSENEQFF.

This clonotype was seen ten or more times. This chain connects TRBV27 to TRBJ2-3; 7 nucleotides align to TRBD1. V shed 5 bases and J 0 bases; nucleotides not matched to a gene: 5. The CDR3 runs to 15 residues. Germline V gene data show CDR1 as MNHEY and CDR2 as SMNVEV (reference sequence). The CDR3 is CASSTGVISTDTQYF. The CDR3 nucleotides read TGTGCCAGCAGTACAGGGGTTATCAGCACAGATACGCAGTATTTT.

The V and J genes are TRBV9 and TRBJ2-7, with D tentatively TRBD1 or TRBD2 (5 bases each). Between the trimmed V and J ends, which lost 9 bases and 3 bases, there was a span of 13 bases. The CDR3 sequence is 12 residues long. Germline values: CDR1 SGDLS, CDR2 YYNGEE. The CDR3 DNA follows: TGTGCCACAGGGCCGGGGTACTACGAGCAGTACGTC. Amino acids: CATGPGYYEQYV.

CDR3 sequence (DNA): TGTGCCAGCAGCCCGGGACAGGGACTTGGCGGGGAGCTGTTTTTT. It specifies CASSPGQGLGGELFF. The chain joins TRBV6-2 or TRBV6-3 to TRBJ2-2, with 9 bases identical to TRBD1. The CDR3 length is 15 residues. The germline V gene encodes CDR1 MNHEY and CDR2 SVGEGT. J lost 7 bases, V lost 6 bases, and 9 bases had no gene match.

This clonotype turned up a few times. The J gene is TRBJ2-3, the V gene TRBV10-2, with D unresolved. Germline V lookup: CDR1 WSHSY, CDR2 SAAADI. The CDR3 runs 11 residues. Trimming pared 10 bases from V and 5 bases from J, leaving 10 bases between. CDR3 coding DNA: TGCGCCACCTCAGGAGAAGATACGCAGTATTTT. Encoded protein: CATSGEDTQYF.

The chain carries TRBV15 and TRBJ2-1; D is unresolved. The V gene's germline CDR1 is LNHNV and CDR2 YYDKDF (reference sequence). The V end lost 5 bases, the J end lost 6 bases, and 11 bases lay between the germline ends. The length of the CDR3 is 13 residues. CDR3 in DNA: TGTGCCACCAGCCCCGCCCCGGGCAATGAGCAGTTCTTC. It codes for CATSPAPGNEQFF. Full variable domain (outside the CDR3, taken from reference TRBV15 and TRBJ2-1): DAMVIQNPRYQVTQFGKPVTLSCSQTLNHNVMYWYQQKSSQAPKLLFHYYDKDFNNEADTPDNFQSRRPNTSFCFLDIRSPGLGDTAMYLCATSPAPGNEQFFGPGTRLTVL.

This clonotype appeared a few times. The gene calls are TRBV20-1 and TRBJ2-3; 10 nucleotides align to TRBD2. The length of the CDR3 is 15 residues. Germline V gene sequence: CDR1 DFQATT, CDR2 SNEGSKA (reference sequence). J was trimmed by 4 bases and V by 4 bases; bases with no gene match: 8. CDR3 residues: CSATSGTSVSDTQYF. As DNA, the CDR3 is TGCAGTGCTACCTCCGGGACTAGCGTTTCAGATACGCAGTATTTT.

This clonotype was detected only a few times. This chain links TRBV7-9 with TRBJ2-4; the D gene is possibly TRBD2 (6 bases). The germline gives CDR1 SEHNR, CDR2 FQNEAQ (reference sequence). V lost 3 bases and J 7 bases, leaving 13 bases between the germline ends. The CDR3 is made up of 14 amino acids. This chain's CDR3 is CASSLSGGFNIQYF. In DNA form, the CDR3 reads TGTGCCAGCAGCTTGAGTGGGGGGTTCAACATTCAGTACTTC.